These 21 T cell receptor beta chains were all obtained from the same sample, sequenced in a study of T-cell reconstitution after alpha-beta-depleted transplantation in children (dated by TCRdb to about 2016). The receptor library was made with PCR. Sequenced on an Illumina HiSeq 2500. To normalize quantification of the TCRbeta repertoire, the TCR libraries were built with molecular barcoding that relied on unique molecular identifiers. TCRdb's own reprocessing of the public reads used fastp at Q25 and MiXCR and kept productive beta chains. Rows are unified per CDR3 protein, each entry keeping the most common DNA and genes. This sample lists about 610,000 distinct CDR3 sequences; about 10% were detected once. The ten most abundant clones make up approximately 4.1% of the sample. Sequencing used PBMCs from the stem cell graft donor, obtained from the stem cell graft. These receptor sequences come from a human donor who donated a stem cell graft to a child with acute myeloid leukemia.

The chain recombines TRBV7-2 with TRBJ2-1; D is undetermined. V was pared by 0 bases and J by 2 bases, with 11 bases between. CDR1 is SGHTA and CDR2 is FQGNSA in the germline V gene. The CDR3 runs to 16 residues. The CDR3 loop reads CASSLAATTAYNEQFF. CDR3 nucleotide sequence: TGTGCCAGCAGCTTAGCCGCTACGACTGCCTACAATGAGCAGTTCTTC.

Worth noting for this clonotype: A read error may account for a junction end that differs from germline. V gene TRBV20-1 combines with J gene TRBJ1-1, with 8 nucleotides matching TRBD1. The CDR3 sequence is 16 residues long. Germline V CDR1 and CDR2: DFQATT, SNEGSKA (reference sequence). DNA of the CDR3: TGCAGTGCCCCGCCCGGCTGGACAGGGCTCTGGACTGGAGCTTTCTTT. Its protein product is CSAPPGWTGLWTGAFF.

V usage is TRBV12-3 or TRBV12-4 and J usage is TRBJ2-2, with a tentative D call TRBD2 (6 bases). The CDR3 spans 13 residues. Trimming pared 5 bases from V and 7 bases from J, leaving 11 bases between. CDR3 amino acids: CASSHPGDGELFF. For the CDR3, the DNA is TGTGCCAGCAGTCACCCGGGGGACGGGGAGCTGTTTTTT.

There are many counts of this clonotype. The CDR3 DNA sequence: TGTGCCATCAGTCTGGATAGCAATCAGCCCCAGCATTTT. This encodes CAISLDSNQPQHF. The rearrangement links TRBV10-3 to TRBJ1-5; D is unresolved. The CDR3 runs 13 residues. V was shortened by 5 bases and J by 0 bases, with 5 bases between the two germline ends. Germline values: CDR1 ENHRY, CDR2 SYGVKD.

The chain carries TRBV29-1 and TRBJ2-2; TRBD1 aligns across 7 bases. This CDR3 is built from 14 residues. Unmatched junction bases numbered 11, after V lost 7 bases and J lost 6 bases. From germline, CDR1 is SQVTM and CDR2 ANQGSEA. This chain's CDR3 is CSGVDRESPGELFF. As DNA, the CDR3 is TGCAGCGGAGTAGACAGGGAAAGCCCCGGGGAGCTGTTTTTT.

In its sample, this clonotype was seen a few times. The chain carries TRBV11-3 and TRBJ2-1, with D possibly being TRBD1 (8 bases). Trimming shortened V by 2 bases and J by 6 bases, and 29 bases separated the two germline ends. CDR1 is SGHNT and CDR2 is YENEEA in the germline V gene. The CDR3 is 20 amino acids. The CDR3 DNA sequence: TGTGCCAGCAGCTTAATTAGGACAGGGCTTTTAGCGGGTATCGTCAATGAGCAGTTCTTC. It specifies CASSLIRTGLLAGIVNEQFF.

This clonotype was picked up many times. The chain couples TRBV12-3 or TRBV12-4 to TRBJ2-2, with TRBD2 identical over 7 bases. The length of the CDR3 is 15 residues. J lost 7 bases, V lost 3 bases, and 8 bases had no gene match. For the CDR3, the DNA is TGTGCCAGCAGTTTGGCGGGAGCGAATCTCGGGGAGCTGTTTTTT. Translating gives CASSLAGANLGELFF.

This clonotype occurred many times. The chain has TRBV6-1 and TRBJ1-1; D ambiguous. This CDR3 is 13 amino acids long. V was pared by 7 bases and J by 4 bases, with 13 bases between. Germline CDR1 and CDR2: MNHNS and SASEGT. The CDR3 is CASNGLRSTEAFF. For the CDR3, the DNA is TGTGCCAGCAACGGACTGAGGTCCACTGAAGCTTTCTTT.

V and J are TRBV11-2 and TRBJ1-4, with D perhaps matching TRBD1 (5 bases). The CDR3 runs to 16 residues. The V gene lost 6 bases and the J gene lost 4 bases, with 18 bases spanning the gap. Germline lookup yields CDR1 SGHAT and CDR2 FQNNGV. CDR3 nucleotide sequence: TGTGCCAGCAGACATACGAGAAGGGGATTTAATGAAAAACTGTTTTTT. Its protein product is CASRHTRRGFNEKLFF.

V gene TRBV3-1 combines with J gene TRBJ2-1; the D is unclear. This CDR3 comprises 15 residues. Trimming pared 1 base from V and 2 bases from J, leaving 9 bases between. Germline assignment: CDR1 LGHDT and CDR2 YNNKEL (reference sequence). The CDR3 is CASSQGLVTYNEQFF. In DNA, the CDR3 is TGTGCCAGCAGCCAAGGGCTAGTAACCTACAATGAGCAGTTCTTC.

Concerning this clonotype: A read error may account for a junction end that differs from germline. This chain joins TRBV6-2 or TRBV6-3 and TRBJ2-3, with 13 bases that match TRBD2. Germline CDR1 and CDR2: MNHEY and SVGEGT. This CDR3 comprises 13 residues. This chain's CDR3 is CASSGLAGVSQCF. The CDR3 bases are TGTGCCAGCAGCGGACTAGCGGGAGTATCACAGTGTTTT.

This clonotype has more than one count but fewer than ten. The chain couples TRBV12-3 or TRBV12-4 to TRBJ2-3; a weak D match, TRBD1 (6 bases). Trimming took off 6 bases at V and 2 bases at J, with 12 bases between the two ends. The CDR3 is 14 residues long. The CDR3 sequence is CASRQRTDTDTQYF. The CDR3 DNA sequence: TGTGCCAGCAGGCAAAGGACAGACACAGATACGCAGTATTTT.

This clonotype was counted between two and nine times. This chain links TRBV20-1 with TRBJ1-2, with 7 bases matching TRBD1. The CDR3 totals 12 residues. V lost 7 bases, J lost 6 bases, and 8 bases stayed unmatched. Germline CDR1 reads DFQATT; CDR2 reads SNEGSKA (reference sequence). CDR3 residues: CSGPQGTNGYTF. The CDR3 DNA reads TGCAGTGGTCCACAGGGGACAAATGGCTACACCTTC.

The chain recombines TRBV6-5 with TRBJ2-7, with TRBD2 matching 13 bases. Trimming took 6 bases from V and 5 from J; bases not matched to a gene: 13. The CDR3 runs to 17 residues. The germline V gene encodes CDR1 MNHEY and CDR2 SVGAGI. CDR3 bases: TGTGCCAGCAGATCTACTAGCGGGAGGGCCCTCGAGCACGAGCAGTACTTC. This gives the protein CASRSTSGRALEHEQYF.

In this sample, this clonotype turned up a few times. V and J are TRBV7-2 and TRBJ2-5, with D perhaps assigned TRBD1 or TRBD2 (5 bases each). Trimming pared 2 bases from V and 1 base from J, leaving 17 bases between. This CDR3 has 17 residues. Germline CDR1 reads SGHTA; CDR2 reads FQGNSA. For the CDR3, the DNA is TGTGCCAGCAGCTTAACCCTTGGGGCGGGTGTCCAAGAGACCCAGTACTTC. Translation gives CASSLTLGAGVQETQYF.

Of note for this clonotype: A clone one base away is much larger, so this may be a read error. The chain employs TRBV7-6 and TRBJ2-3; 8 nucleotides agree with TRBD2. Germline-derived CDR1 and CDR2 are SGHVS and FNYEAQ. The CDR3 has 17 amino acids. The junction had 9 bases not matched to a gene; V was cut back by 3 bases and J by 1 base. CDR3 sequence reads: CASSLAPVTSGTDTQYF. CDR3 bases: TGTGCCAGCAGCTTGGCTCCCGTGACTAGCGGCACAGATACGCAGTATTTT. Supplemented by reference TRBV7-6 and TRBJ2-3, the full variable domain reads GAGVSQSPRYKVTKRGQDVALRCDPISGHVSLYWYRQALGQGPEFLTYFNYEAQQDKSGLPNDRFSAERPEGSISTLTIQRTEQRDSAMYRCASSLAPVTSGTDTQYFGPGTRLTVL.

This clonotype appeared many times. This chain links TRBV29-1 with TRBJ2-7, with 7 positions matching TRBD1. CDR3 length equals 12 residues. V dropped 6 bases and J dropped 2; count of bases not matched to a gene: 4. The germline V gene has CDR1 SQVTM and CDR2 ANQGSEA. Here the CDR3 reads CSVRDRAYEQYF. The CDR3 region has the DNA TGCAGCGTCCGGGACAGAGCCTACGAGCAGTACTTC.

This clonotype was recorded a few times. The CDR3 DNA is TGTGCCAGCAGCCTCGCGGCGGGAGGTCCCGGCACAGATACGCAGTATTTT. The encoded protein is CASSLAAGGPGTDTQYF. The V gene is TRBV27, the J gene TRBJ2-3; 8 bases line up with TRBD2. V was clipped by 6 bases and J by 1 base; unmatched bases: 12. Germline V gene data show CDR1 as MNHEY and CDR2 as SMNVEV (reference sequence). This CDR3 spans 17 amino acids.

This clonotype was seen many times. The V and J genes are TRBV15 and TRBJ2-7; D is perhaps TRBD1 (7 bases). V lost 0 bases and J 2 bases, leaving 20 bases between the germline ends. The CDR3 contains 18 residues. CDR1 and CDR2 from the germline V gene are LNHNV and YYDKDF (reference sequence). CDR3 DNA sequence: TGTGCCACCAGCAGAGATCGGGGGACAGAGGTTTGGCCCTACGAGCAGTACTTC. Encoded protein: CATSRDRGTEVWPYEQYF.

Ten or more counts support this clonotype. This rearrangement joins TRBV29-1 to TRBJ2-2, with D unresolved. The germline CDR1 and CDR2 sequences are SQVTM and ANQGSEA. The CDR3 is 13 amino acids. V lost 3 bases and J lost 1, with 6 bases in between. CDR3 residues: CSVEAENTGELFF. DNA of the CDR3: TGCAGCGTTGAGGCAGAGAACACCGGGGAGCTGTTTTTT.

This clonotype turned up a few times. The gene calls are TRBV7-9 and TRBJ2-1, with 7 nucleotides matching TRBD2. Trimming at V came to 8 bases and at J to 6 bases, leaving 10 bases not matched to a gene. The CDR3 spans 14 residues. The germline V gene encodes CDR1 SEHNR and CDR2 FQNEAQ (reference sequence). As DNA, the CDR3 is TGTGCCAGCTCAGGGCGGGAGTGGGCCAATGAGCAGTTCTTC. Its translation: CASSGREWANEQFF.